This entry features one T cell receptor (beta chain) sequence. This sample was taken from a study of OX40 agonist ivuxolimab in advanced cancers. The V gene end was trimmed by 1 base and the J gene end by 1 base; junction bases not matched to a gene: 2. The CDR3 contains 15 residues. Germline V gene lookup returns CDR1 GTSNPN and CDR2 SVGIG (reference sequence). Using immunoSEQ multiplex PCR, the repertoire was profiled, and TCRdb retains in-frame clones only, with some absent. The sample records about 50,000 clones, over 70% being singletons. This TCR was recovered from an adult with an advanced solid tumor such as melanoma, head and neck, liver or kidney cancer. The material sequenced was CD4+ or CD8+ T cells sorted from blood, taken in a trial of the OX40 agonist ivuxolimab. The chain is built from TRBV30 and TRBJ1-1; 11 bases map to TRBD1. CDR3 amino acids: CAWSGGTGGNTEAFF. The DNA of the CDR3 is TGTGCCTGGAGTGGCGGGACAGGGGGGAACACTGAAGCTTTCTTT.